This TCR beta chain was observed in a study of blood T cell repertoires in COVID-19. Whole-study context: From the United States, Italy and Spain came samples of acute and convalescent COVID-19. T cells, B-cell-depleted T cells, or PBMCs provided the cDNA or gDNA that served as material.

CDR1 is MNHEY, CDR2 SVGAGI, per germline. The CDR3 runs to 14 residues. V gave up 6 bases and J gave up 4 bases; unmatched junction bases: 6. Methods used by the authors: Amplification of reference gene primers was used by the study to estimate nucleated cell counts. Profiled with immunoSEQ multiplex PCR; TCRdb holds only in-frame clones, not every one. V and J calls plus clone size are reproduced from that table; the DNA served to infer D and trimming. The sample lists over 100,000 clones, over 60% occurring once. This TCR came from a human donor in a cohort sampled during active or convalescent COVID-19. This chain joins TRBV6-5 and TRBJ1-2, with TRBD1 identical over 9 bases. Sequenced input: peripheral blood. In DNA, the CDR3 is TGTGCCAGCAGGACGATGGGACAGGGCTATGGCTACACCTTC. Translating gives CASRTMGQGYGYTF.